This T cell receptor beta chain was recovered during a study of cytomegalovirus exposure and HLA in healthy donors. Study overall: Earlier work reported 100 million or so unique TCR beta sequences from some 170 million T cells. Notes on the study in general: According to an earlier analysis, most TCR beta V segments yielded productive rearrangements about 87% or about 30% of the time. For presence/absence analyses, sequencing depth was assumed to be roughly uniform across donors. TRBV6-2, TRBV6-3 and some other V segments were excluded as indistinguishable.

To note about this clone: Its antigen is not known.

The PCR contained 60 Vbeta and 13 Jbeta primers. This table comes from immunoSEQ multiplex PCR, and its TCRdb copy is limited to in-frame clones, with some not included. This table has more than 85,000 clones, roughly 78% appearing once. Trimming at V came to 6 bases and at J to 4 bases, leaving 8 bases not matched to a gene. The CDR3 spans 14 residues. Germline-derived CDR1 and CDR2 are SGHTA and FQGNSA. The chain recombines TRBV7-2 with TRBJ2-7; 8 nucleotides agree with TRBD1. This TCR was recovered from a woman under 40 in good health and CMV-seronegative. The sequencing sample was made of PBMCs. Here the CDR3 DNA reads TGTGCCAGCAGAGCGACAGGGGTTGTGTACGAGCAGTACTTC. It encodes CASRATGVVYEQYF.